One and the same sample provided the 5 T cell receptor beta chains below, sequenced in a study of CD8+ T cells in alopecia areata. Extraction of RNA preceded its reverse transcription into cDNA, which served as the sequencing template. Clones were sequenced by immunoSEQ multiplex PCR, and TCRdb holds only the in-frame ones, with some missing. The sample lists some 190,000 clones, 45% to 65% occurring once. Documented treatment: oral pan-JAK inhibitor, 5-10 mg twice daily. Material: CD4+ T cells sorted from blood, obtained at week 4, from a patient treated with tofacitinib. These TCRs come from a human donor with alopecia areata.

This clone occurred a few times. The sample has other DNA sequences that encode this CDR3 too. This chain links TRBV29-1 with TRBJ1-3, with 7 nucleotides matching TRBD1. Trimming removed 1 base from V and 4 bases from J; junction bases left unmatched: 1. The germline gives CDR1 SQVTM, CDR2 ANQGSEA. The CDR3 sequence is 13 residues long. The CDR3 coding sequence is TGCAGCGTTGAAGCCAGGGGGGGAAACACCATATATTTT. Residues: CSVEARGGNTIYF.

This chain joins TRBV2 and TRBJ2-5; 7 positions match TRBD2. Germline CDR1 is SNHLY and CDR2 is FYNNEI. V shed 5 bases, J shed 7 bases, and the junction held 7 bases outside the gene matches. This CDR3 spans 13 amino acids. CDR3: CASSTSDGATQYF. In DNA form, the CDR3 reads TGTGCCAGCAGTACTAGCGACGGTGCGACCCAGTACTTC.

The chain recombines TRBV27 with TRBJ2-3, with 8 bases identical to TRBD1. CDR3 size: 14 residues. Trimming took 6 bases from V and 0 from J; bases not matched to a gene: 2. The germline gives CDR1 MNHEY, CDR2 SMNVEV (reference sequence). The CDR3 loop is CASRQGVSTDTQYF. CDR3 sequence (DNA): TGTGCCAGCAGACAGGGGGTGAGCACAGATACGCAGTATTTT.

The chain recombines TRBV7-9 with TRBJ2-5, with a weak D call TRBD1 (6 bases). Germline V lookup: CDR1 SEHNR, CDR2 FQNEAQ (reference sequence). V lost 4 bases and J 3 bases, leaving 9 bases between the germline ends. The CDR3 has 13 residues. CDR3 bases: TGTGCCAGCAGCTGGACAGAGAAAGAGACCCAGTACTTC. Amino acids: CASSWTEKETQYF.

The V and J genes are TRBV30 and TRBJ1-1, with 8 bases matching TRBD1. J lost 3 bases, V lost 2 bases, and 11 bases had no gene match. This CDR3 has 16 amino acids. Germline V lookup: CDR1 GTSNPN, CDR2 SVGIG (reference sequence). CDR3 sequence: CAWSPSRTGLHTEAFF. Written as DNA, the CDR3 is TGTGCCTGGAGTCCGTCCCGGACAGGGTTGCACACTGAAGCTTTCTTT.